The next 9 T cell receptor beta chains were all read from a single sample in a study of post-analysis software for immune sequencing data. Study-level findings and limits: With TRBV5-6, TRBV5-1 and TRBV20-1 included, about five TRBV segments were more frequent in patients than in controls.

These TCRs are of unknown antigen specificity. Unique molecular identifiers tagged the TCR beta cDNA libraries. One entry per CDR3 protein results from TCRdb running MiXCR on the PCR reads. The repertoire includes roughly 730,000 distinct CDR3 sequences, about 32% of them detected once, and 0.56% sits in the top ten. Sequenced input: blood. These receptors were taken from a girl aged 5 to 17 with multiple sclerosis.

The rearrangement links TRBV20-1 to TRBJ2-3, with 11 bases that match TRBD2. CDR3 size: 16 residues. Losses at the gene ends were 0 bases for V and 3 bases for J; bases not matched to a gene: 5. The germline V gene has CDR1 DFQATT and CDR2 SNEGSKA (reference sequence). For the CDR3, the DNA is TGCAGTGCTAGAGACCTAGCGGGGGGAATAACAGATACGCAGTATTTT. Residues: CSARDLAGGITDTQYF.

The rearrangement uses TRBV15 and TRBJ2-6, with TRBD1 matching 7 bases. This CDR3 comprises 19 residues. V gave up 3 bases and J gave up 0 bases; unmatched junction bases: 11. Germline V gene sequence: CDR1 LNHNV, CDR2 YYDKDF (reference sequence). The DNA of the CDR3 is TGTGCCACCAGCAGGATACCGGGACAGACCTTCTCTGGGGCCAACGTCCTGACTTTC. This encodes CATSRIPGQTFSGANVLTF.

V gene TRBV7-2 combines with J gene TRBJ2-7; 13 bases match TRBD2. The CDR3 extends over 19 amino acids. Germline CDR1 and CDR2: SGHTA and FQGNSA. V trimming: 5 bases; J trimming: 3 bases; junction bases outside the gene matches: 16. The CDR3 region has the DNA TGTGCCAGCAGCCAATCTCGACTAGCGGGAGGACCCACCAACTACGAGCAGTACTTC. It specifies CASSQSRLAGGPTNYEQYF.

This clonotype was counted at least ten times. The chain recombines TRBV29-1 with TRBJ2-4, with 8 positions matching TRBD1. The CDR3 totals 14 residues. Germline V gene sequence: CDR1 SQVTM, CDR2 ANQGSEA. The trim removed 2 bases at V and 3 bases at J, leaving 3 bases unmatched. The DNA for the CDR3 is TGCAGCGTTGAACCAGGACAGGGCAAAAACATTCAGTACTTC. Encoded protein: CSVEPGQGKNIQYF.

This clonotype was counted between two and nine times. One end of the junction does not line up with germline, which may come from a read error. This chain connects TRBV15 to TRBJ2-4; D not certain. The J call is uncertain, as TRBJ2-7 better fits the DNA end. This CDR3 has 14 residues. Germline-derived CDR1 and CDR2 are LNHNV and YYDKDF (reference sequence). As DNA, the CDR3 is TGTGCCACCCGCAGATCGTTACACTCCTACGAGCAGTACTTC. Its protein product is CATRRSLHSYEQYF.

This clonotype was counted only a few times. Here the CDR3 DNA reads TGCAGTGCTAGTCGGAGGCAGCAAGGGCAGTACTTC. Its translation: CSASRRQQGQYF. V is TRBV20-1 and J is TRBJ2-5; weak D call: TRBD2 (5 bases). The CDR3 length is 12 residues. V gave up 3 bases and J gave up 11 bases, with 16 bases separating them. Germline V gene data show CDR1 as DFQATT and CDR2 as SNEGSKA (reference sequence).

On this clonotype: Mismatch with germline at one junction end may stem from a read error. The CDR3 nucleotides are TGCGGTGCTAGAGATACAACAAACTATGGCTACACCTTC. The encoded protein is CGARDTTNYGYTF. The chain employs TRBV20-1 and TRBJ1-2; the D is unclear. The CDR3 covers 13 residues. Germline V gene lookup returns CDR1 DFQATT and CDR2 SNEGSKA (reference sequence).

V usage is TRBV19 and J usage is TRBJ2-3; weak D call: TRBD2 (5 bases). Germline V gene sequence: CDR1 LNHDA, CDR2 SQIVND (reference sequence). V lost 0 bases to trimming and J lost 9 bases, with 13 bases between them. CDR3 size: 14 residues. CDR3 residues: CASSIDRRRRTQYF. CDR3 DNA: TGTGCCAGTAGTATAGATCGGAGGCGTCGCACGCAGTATTTT.

The chain's CDR3 is CASSPSPSGANVLTF. CDR3 nucleotides: TGCGCCAGCAGCCCCTCTCCGTCCGGGGCCAACGTCCTGACTTTC. The V call is TRBV5-1, the J call TRBJ2-6; D remains ambiguous. With 4 bases removed from V and 4 bases from J, the gap between germline ends came to 12 bases. The CDR3 length is 15 residues. Germline V gene lookup returns CDR1 SGHRS and CDR2 YFSETQ.